These 21 T cell receptor beta chains originate from one sample sequenced in a study of control samples from healthy donors and cancer patients. Measured with immunoSEQ multiplex PCR; TCRdb has only the in-frame clones, and not every one. Altogether about 55,000 clones are present, 85% to 95% being singletons, with the ten largest covering approximately 2.4%. Sequencing was done on a sample of blood. The receptors were sampled from a man in his thirties or forties in good health.

The chain recombines TRBV9 with TRBJ2-3, with 9 bases aligning to TRBD2. V dropped 6 bases and J dropped 6; count of bases not matched to a gene: 5. Germline V gene lookup returns CDR1 SGDLS and CDR2 YYNGEE. The CDR3 is 13 amino acids. CDR3 bases: TGTGCCAGCACGAGCGGGAGGACGGATACGCAGTATTTT. It yields the protein CASTSGRTDTQYF.

The genes are TRBV19 and TRBJ2-1; D call uncertain. This CDR3 spans 16 amino acids. Germline assignment: CDR1 LNHDA and CDR2 SQIVND (reference sequence). Trimming shortened V by 5 bases and J by 6 bases, and 20 bases separated the two germline ends. For the CDR3, the DNA is TGTGCCAGTAGTCAGACCCGGGTAGTAGGCGGCAATGAGCAGTTCTTC. Protein sequence: CASSQTRVVGGNEQFF.

The chain is built from TRBV11-2 and TRBJ2-3; a weak D match, TRBD2 (6 bases). V was trimmed by 2 bases and J by 3 bases, leaving 6 bases between them. Germline V gene lookup returns CDR1 SGHAT and CDR2 FQNNGV. The CDR3 loop spans 13 amino acids. The CDR3 nucleotides are TGTGCCAGCAGCTTACTAGCGACAGATACGCAGTATTTT. It codes for CASSLLATDTQYF. The variable domain in full, with the rest retrieved from reference TRBV11-2 and TRBJ2-3, is EAGVAQSPRYKIIEKRQSVAFWCNPISGHATLYWYQQILGQGPKLLIQFQNNGVVDDSQLPKDRFSAERLKGVDSTLKIQPAKLEDSAVYLCASSLLATDTQYFGPGTRLTVL.

The V and J genes are TRBV6-5 and TRBJ2-6; a possible D gene is TRBD1 (5 bases). The CDR3 is made up of 15 amino acids. V lost 6 bases and J 2 bases, leaving 11 bases between the germline ends. The germline CDR1 and CDR2 sequences are MNHEY and SVGAGI. CDR3 in amino acids: CASSARGPGANVLTF. CDR3 coding DNA: TGTGCCAGCAGCGCTAGGGGTCCTGGGGCCAACGTCCTGACTTTC.

The chain is built from TRBV5-6 and TRBJ2-1; TRBD1 aligns across 9 bases. Per the germline V gene, CDR1 is SGHDT and CDR2 is YYEEEE. V dropped 2 bases and J dropped 10; count of bases not matched to a gene: 7. The CDR3 spans 14 residues. The CDR3 nucleotides read TGTGCCAGCAGCTTAGGGACAGGGTTTTCGGAGCAGTTCTTC. It translates to CASSLGTGFSEQFF. The full variable domain, completed using reference TRBV5-6 and TRBJ2-1, is DAGVTQSPTHLIKTRGQQVTLRCSPKSGHDTVSWYQQALGQGPQFIFQYYEEEERQRGNFPDRFSGHQFPNYSSELNVNALLLGDSALYLCASSLGTGFSEQFFGPGTRLTVL.

This clone appeared once. The V call is TRBV30, the J call TRBJ2-7; D uncertain. CDR3 length equals 14 residues. The V end lost 0 bases, the J end lost 0 bases, and 9 bases lay between the germline ends. CDR1 is GTSNPN, CDR2 SVGIG, per germline (reference sequence). The CDR3 DNA reads TGTGCCTGGAGTGTAGGCCTGATCTCCTACGAGCAGTACTTC. This sequence encodes CAWSVGLISYEQYF.

The chain joins TRBV4-3 to TRBJ2-5, with D possibly matching TRBD1 (6 bases). CDR3 length: 15 residues. Germline V gene lookup returns CDR1 LGHNA and CDR2 YSLEER. Trimming stripped 1 base from V and 0 bases from J, with 9 bases between. DNA of the CDR3: TGCGCCAGCAGCCAAGCACAGGGAAACCAAGAGACCCAGTACTTC. Translation gives CASSQAQGNQETQYF.

This sequence joins TRBV6-2 or TRBV6-3 and TRBJ2-7; 9 bases agree with TRBD1. CDR3 size: 16 residues. J was trimmed by 3 bases and V by 4 bases; bases with no gene match: 10. Per germline, CDR1 MNHEY and CDR2 SVGEGT. This CDR3 is CASSSLTGGKFYEQYF. CDR3 coding DNA: TGTGCCAGCAGTTCCCTCACAGGGGGCAAGTTCTACGAGCAGTACTTC.

This sequence joins TRBV18 and TRBJ2-1; TRBD1 matches at 8 bases. Germline V gene data show CDR1 as KGHSH and CDR2 as LQKENI. The CDR3 sequence is 14 residues long. The V and J ends lost 0 bases and 10 bases, in that order; junction bases with no gene match: 5. The CDR3 reads CASSPPSRGQEQFF. The CDR3 DNA reads TGTGCCAGCTCACCACCTAGCAGGGGGCAGGAGCAGTTCTTC.

This chain connects TRBV9 to TRBJ1-2; TRBD1 aligns across 9 bases. CDR3 length: 15 amino acids. The V gene end was trimmed by 4 bases and the J gene end by 2 bases; junction bases not matched to a gene: 6. The germline V gene encodes CDR1 SGDLS and CDR2 YYNGEE. CDR3 nucleotides: TGTGCCAGCAGCCTCCGAGGGACAGGGAACTATGGCTACACCTTC. Translated, it gives CASSLRGTGNYGYTF.

The CDR3 sequence is CASSLPGLPENEQFF. The CDR3 bases are TGCGCCAGCAGCTTACCGGGACTACCGGAAAATGAGCAGTTCTTC. This chain uses TRBV5-1 with TRBJ2-1, with 7 bases identical to TRBD2. The CDR3 length is 15 residues. Germline V gives CDR1 SGHRS, CDR2 YFSETQ. J was trimmed by 7 bases and V by 2 bases; bases with no gene match: 9.

This clone was recorded once. The chain links TRBV5-1 to TRBJ1-3; TRBD1 is a possible D gene (5 bases). The CDR3 is 16 amino acids. CDR1 and CDR2 (germline): SGHRS, YFSETQ. V lost 0 bases and J 6 bases, leaving 16 bases between the germline ends. The CDR3 sequence: CASSLGRQGFENTIYF. CDR3 nucleotide sequence: TGCGCCAGCAGCTTGGGTCGCCAGGGTTTTGAAAACACCATATATTTT.

The chain couples TRBV7-9 to TRBJ2-7; no definite D call. The length of the CDR3 is 16 residues. Germline V gives CDR1 SEHNR, CDR2 FQNEAQ (reference sequence). V lost 1 base, J lost 7 bases, and 20 bases lay in between. The DNA of the CDR3 is TGTGCCAGCAGCTTAGTAGTGGGTTTGCCCACTGGGGAGCAGTACTTC. Encoded protein: CASSLVVGLPTGEQYF.

The genes are TRBV6-2 or TRBV6-3 and TRBJ1-2; TRBD1 aligns across 7 bases. The trim removed 2 bases at V and 2 bases at J, leaving 8 bases unmatched. Germline CDR1 and CDR2: MNHEY and SVGEGT. This CDR3 spans 16 amino acids. CDR3 nucleotide sequence: TGTGCCAGCAGTTACCCCCCAGCGACAGGGAACTATGGCTACACCTTC. Translation: CASSYPPATGNYGYTF.

The chain uses TRBV7-2 and TRBJ1-2, with D unresolved. The V gene's germline CDR1 is SGHTA and CDR2 FQGNSA. The V end lost 5 bases, the J end lost 3 bases, and 13 bases lay between the germline ends. The CDR3 is 14 residues long. CDR3 nucleotides: TGTGCCAGCAGCCCCTCCGGGGTCTACTATGGCTACACCTTC. It translates to CASSPSGVYYGYTF.

V and J are TRBV7-9 and TRBJ1-4; 7 positions agree with TRBD1. This CDR3 is 15 amino acids long. After removal of 5 bases from V and 3 bases from J, the junction contained 6 bases not matched to a gene. Germline-derived CDR1 and CDR2 are SEHNR and FQNEAQ (reference sequence). The CDR3 nucleotides read TGTGCCAGCAGCCCCAGGGGGATCGCTAATGAAAAACTGTTTTTT. Protein sequence: CASSPRGIANEKLFF.

This clone was observed a handful of times. The J gene is TRBJ1-4, the V gene TRBV29-1; D not certain. Trimming cost V 4 bases and J 7 bases, with 4 bases left between them. Per the germline V gene, CDR1 is SQVTM and CDR2 is ANQGSEA. The CDR3 sequence is 10 residues long. CDR3 nucleotide sequence: TGCAGCGTTGGGGGTGAAAAACTGTTTTTT. This translates into CSVGGEKLFF.

About this clone: In the same sample, other DNA sequences code for this CDR3. This chain joins TRBV9 and TRBJ2-3; D is ambiguous. The CDR3 consists of 13 residues. Germline CDR1 reads SGDLS; CDR2 reads YYNGEE. V lost 2 bases and J 2 bases, leaving 6 bases between the germline ends. This CDR3 is CASSVGSTDTQYF. CDR3 nucleotide sequence: TGTGCCAGCAGCGTCGGGTCCACAGATACGCAGTATTTT.

This sequence joins TRBV27 and TRBJ2-4, with D unresolved. Germline CDR1 MNHEY, CDR2 SMNVEV (reference sequence). The CDR3 consists of 14 residues. The V gene lost 7 bases and the J gene lost 1 base, with 11 bases spanning the gap. The CDR3 region is CASTSGLAKNIQYF. CDR3 bases: TGTGCCAGCACCTCTGGGTTGGCCAAAAACATTCAGTACTTC.

The chain is built from TRBV27 and TRBJ1-1; D ambiguous. Germline values: CDR1 MNHEY, CDR2 SMNVEV (reference sequence). The CDR3 spans 13 residues. V was cut by 8 bases and J by 2 bases, with 12 bases left in between. The CDR3 DNA sequence: TGTGCCAGCGGCCCCCGTGGCAACACTGAAGCTTTCTTT. Translated: CASGPRGNTEAFF.

The J gene is TRBJ2-1, the V gene TRBV15; TRBD2 matches 7 bases. The CDR3 length is 16 residues. Germline loops: CDR1 LNHNV, CDR2 YYDKDF (reference sequence). V shed 3 bases, J shed 6 bases, and the junction held 11 bases outside the gene matches. CDR3 residues: CATSRPQAGDPNEQFF. In nucleotides, the CDR3 is TGTGCCACCAGCAGGCCCCAGGCGGGAGACCCCAATGAGCAGTTCTTC. The complete variable domain, with remaining parts taken from reference TRBV15 and TRBJ2-1, reads DAMVIQNPRYQVTQFGKPVTLSCSQTLNHNVMYWYQQKSSQAPKLLFHYYDKDFNNEADTPDNFQSRRPNTSFCFLDIRSPGLGDTAMYLCATSRPQAGDPNEQFFGPGTRLTVL.